This T cell receptor (beta chain) comes out of a study of cytomegalovirus exposure and HLA in healthy donors. Study-level information: In an earlier analysis, around 100 million unique TCR beta sequences were found from some 170 million T cells.

The germline V gene encodes CDR1 MGHRA and CDR2 YSYEKL. Trimming took 3 bases from V and 4 from J; bases not matched to a gene: 4. This CDR3 region has 15 residues. As for the donors, each was a healthy bone marrow donor. This clone was recorded at least ten times. The PCR had 60 Vbeta and 13 Jbeta primers. Study processing details: Later work found 65 million to 85 million unique TCR beta chains, with approximately 12 million shared. Data came from immunoSEQ multiplex PCR; TCRdb stores just in-frame clones and leaves some out. The V and J calls and clone size were taken over from that table, and D and trimming were inferred from the DNA. The table includes 140,000 to 150,000 clones, about 61% detected once.

Sequencing used PBMCs. This TCR was recovered from a male donor in good health and CMV-seronegative. This rearrangement joins TRBV4-1 to TRBJ2-3; 10 nucleotides match TRBD2. CDR3 coding DNA: TGCGCCAGCAGCCAGGAGCGGGGGGGCCCAGATACGCAGTATTTT. It translates to CASSQERGGPDTQYF.